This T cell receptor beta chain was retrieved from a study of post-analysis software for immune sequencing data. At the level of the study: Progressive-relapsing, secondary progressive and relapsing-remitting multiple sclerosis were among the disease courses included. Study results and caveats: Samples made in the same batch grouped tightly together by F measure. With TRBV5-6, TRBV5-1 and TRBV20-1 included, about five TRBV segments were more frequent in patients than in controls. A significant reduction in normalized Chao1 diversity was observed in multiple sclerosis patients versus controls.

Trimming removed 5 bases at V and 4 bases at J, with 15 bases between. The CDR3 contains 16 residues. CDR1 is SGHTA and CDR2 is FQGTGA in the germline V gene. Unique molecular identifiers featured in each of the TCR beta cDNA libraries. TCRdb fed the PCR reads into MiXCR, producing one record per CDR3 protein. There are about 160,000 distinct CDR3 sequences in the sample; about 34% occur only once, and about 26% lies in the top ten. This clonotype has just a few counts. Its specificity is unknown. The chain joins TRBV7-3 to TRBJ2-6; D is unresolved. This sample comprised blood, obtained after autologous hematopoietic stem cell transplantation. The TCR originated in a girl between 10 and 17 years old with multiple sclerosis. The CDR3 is CASSPTWNGGANVLTF. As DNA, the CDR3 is TGTGCCAGCAGCCCAACTTGGAATGGAGGGGCCAACGTCCTGACTTTC.